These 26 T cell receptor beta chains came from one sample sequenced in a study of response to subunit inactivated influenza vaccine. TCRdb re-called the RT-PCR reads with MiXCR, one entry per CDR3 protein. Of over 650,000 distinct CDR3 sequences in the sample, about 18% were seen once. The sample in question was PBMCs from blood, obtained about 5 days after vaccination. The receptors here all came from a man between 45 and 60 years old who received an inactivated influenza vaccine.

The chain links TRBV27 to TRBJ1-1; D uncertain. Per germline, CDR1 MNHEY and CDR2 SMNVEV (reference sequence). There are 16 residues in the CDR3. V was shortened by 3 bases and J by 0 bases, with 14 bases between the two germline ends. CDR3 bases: TGTGCCAGCAGTTTTAAAGGTGGGAGGATGAACACTGAAGCTTTCTTT. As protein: CASSFKGGRMNTEAFF.

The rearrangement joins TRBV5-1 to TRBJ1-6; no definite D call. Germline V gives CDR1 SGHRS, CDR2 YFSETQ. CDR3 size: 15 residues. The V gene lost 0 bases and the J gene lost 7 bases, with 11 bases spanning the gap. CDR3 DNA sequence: TGCGCCAGCAGCTTGGATTCCAGTCCGAATTCACCCCTCCACTTT. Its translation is CASSLDSSPNSPLHF.

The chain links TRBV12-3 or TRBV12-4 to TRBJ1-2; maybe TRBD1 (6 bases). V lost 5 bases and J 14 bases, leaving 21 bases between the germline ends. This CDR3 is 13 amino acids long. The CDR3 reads CASSAPGTRSKTF. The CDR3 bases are TGTGCCAGCAGTGCCCCCGGGACAAGGAGTAAGACCTTC.

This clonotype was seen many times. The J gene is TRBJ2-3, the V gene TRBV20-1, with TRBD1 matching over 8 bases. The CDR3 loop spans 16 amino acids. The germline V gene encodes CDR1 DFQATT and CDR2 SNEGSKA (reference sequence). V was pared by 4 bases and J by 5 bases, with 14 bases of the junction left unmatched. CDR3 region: CSAKGPSRGLGDTQYF. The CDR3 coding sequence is TGCAGTGCTAAAGGACCCTCCAGGGGGCTTGGAGATACGCAGTATTTT.

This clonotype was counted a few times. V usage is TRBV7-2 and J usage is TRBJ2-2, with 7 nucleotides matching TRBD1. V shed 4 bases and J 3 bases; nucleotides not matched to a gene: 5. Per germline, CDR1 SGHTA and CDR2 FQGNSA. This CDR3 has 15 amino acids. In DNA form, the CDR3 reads TGTGCCAGCAGCTCCGGACAGGCGTACACCGGGGAGCTGTTTTTT. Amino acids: CASSSGQAYTGELFF.

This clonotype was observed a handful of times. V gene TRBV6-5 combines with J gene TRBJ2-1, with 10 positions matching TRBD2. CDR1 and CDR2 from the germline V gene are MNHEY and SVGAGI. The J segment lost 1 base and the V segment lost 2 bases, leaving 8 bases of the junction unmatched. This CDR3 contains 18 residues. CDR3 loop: CASSYARTSGFSYNEQFF. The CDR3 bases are TGTGCCAGCAGTTACGCACGGACTAGCGGCTTTTCCTACAATGAGCAGTTCTTC.

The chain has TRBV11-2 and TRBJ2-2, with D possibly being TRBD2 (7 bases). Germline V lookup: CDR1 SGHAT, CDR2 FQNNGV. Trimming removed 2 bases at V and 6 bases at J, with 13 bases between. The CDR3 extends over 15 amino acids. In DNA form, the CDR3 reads TGTGCCAGCAGCTTATCGTTAGGGGGGGCCGGGGAGCTGTTTTTT. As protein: CASSLSLGGAGELFF.

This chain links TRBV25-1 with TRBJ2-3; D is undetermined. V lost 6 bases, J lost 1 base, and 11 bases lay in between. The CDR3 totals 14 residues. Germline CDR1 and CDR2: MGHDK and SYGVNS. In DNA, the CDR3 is TGTGCCAGCAGCGCACTCCCTGGCACAGATACGCAGTATTTT. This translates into CASSALPGTDTQYF.

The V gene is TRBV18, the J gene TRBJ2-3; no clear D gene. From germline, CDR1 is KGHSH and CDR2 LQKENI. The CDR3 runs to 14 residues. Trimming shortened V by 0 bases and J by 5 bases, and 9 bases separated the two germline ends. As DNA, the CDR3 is TGTGCCAGCTCACCACCCGGGTGGGAAGATACGCAGTATTTT. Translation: CASSPPGWEDTQYF.

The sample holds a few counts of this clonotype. DNA of the CDR3: TGTGCCACCAAAGATTATAGCAATCAGCCCCAGCATTTT. Amino acids: CATKDYSNQPQHF. The V and J genes are TRBV15 and TRBJ1-5; D is ambiguous. This CDR3 spans 13 amino acids. Germline CDR1 LNHNV, CDR2 YYDKDF (reference sequence). Trimming removed 7 bases from V and 0 bases from J, with 7 bases in between.

CDR3 in amino acids: CASSAGVTEAFF. CDR3 in DNA: TGTGCCAGCTCGGCAGGGGTGACTGAAGCTTTCTTT. The chain couples TRBV6-5 to TRBJ1-1; a weak D match, TRBD1 (6 bases). The CDR3 spans 12 residues. V lost 8 bases to trimming and J lost 5 bases, with 12 bases between them. CDR1 is MNHEY and CDR2 is SVGAGI in the germline V gene.

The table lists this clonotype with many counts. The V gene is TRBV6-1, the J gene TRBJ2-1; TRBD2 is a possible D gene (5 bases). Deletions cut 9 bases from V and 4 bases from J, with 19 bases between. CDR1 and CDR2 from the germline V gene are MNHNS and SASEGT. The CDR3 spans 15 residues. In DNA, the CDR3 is TGTGCCAGTAGGGAGCCGGCGGGCCAGTACAATGAGCAGTTCTTC. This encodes CASREPAGQYNEQFF.

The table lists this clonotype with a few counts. In DNA form, the CDR3 reads TGTGCCAGCAGCCGGGACTTAGCTTACGGGGAGCTGTTTTTT. Translated: CASSRDLAYGELFF. The chain uses TRBV12-3 or TRBV12-4 and TRBJ2-2; a possible D gene is TRBD2 (6 bases). Deletions cut 6 bases from V and 7 bases from J, with 15 bases between. CDR3 length equals 14 residues.

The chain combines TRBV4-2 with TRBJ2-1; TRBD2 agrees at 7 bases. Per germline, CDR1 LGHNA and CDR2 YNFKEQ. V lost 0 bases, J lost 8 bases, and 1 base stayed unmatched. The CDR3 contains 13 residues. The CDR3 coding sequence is TGTGCCAGCAGCCAAGATGCGGGGGATGAGCAGTTCTTC. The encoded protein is CASSQDAGDEQFF.

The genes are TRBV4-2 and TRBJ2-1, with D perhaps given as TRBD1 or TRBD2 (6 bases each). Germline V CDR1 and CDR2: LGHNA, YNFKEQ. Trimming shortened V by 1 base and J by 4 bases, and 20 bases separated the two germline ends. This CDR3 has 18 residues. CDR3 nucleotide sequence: TGTGCCAGCAGCCAAGCCGAGGGGGTGGGGGGAGGTTACAATGAGCAGTTCTTC. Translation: CASSQAEGVGGGYNEQFF.

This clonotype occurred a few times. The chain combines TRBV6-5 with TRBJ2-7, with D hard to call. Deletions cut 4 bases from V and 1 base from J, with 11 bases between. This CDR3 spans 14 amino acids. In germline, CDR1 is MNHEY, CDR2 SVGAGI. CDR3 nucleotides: TGTGCCAGCAGTTCGAGATCCCTTTCCTACGAGCAGTACTTC. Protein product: CASSSRSLSYEQYF.

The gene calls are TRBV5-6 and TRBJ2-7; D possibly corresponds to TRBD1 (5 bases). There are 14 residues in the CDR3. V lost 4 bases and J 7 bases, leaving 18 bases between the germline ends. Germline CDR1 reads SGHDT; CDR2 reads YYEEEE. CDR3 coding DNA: TGTGCCAGCAGCCCCAAGACAGTAGGCTTTGAGCAGTACTTC. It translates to CASSPKTVGFEQYF.

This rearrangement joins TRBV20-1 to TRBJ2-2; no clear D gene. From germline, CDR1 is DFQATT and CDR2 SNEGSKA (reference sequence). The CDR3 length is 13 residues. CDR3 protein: CTGQVPSTGELFF. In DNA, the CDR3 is TGCACAGGCCAGGTCCCCTCGACGGGGGAGCTGTTTTTT.

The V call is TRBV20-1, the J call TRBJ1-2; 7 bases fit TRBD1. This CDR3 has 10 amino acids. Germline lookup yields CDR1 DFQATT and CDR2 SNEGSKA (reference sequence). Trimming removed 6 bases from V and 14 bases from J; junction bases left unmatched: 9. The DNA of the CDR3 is TGCAGTGCGGCCCGGGACAGTCTAACCTTC. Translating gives CSAARDSLTF.

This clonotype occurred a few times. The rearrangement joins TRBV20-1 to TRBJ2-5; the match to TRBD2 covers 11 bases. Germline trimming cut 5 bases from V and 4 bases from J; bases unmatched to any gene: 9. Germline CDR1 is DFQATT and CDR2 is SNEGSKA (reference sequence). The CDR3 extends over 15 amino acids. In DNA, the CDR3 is TGCAGTGCTCCTCTAGCGGGAGGACCGAGAGAGACCCAGTACTTC. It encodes CSAPLAGGPRETQYF.

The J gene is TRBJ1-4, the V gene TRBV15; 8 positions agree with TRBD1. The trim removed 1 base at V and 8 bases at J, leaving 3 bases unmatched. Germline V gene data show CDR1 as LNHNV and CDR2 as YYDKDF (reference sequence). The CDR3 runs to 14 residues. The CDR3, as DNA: TGTGCCACCAGCAGAGGGACAGGGAAAGAAAAACTGTTTTTT. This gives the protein CATSRGTGKEKLFF. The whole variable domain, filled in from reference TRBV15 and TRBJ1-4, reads DAMVIQNPRYQVTQFGKPVTLSCSQTLNHNVMYWYQQKSSQAPKLLFHYYDKDFNNEADTPDNFQSRRPNTSFCFLDIRSPGLGDTAMYLCATSRGTGKEKLFFGSGTQLSVL.

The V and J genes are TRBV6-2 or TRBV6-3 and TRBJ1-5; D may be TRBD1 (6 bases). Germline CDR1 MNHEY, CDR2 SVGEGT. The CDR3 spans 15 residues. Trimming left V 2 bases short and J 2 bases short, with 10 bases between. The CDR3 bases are TGTGCCAGCAGTTACGGGAGACAGGGCAATCAGCCCCAGCATTTT. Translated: CASSYGRQGNQPQHF.

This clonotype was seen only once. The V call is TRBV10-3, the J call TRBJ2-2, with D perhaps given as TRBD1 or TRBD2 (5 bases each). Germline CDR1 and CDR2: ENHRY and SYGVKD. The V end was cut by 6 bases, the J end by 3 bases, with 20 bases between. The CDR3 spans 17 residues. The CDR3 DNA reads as TGTGCCATCAGCTCGGGACGTACAACCGGGGACACCGGGGAGCTGTTTTTT. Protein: CAISSGRTTGDTGELFF.

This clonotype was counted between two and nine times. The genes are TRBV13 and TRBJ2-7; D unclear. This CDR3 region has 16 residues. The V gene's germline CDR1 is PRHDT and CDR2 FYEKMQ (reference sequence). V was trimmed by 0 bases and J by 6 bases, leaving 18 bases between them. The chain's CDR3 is CASSLGSRGFLGEQYF. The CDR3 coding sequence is TGTGCCAGCAGCTTAGGGAGCCGCGGATTTTTGGGCGAGCAGTACTTC.

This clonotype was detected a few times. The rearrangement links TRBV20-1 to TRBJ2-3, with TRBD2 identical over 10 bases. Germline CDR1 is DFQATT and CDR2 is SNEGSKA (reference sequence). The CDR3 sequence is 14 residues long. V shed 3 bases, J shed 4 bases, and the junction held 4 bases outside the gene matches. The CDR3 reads CSARASGGSDTQYF. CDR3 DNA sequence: TGCAGTGCTAGGGCTAGCGGGGGATCAGATACGCAGTATTTT.

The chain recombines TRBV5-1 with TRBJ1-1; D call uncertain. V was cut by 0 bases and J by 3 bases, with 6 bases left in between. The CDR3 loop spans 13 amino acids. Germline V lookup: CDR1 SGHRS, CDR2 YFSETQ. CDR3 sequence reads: CASSLELYTEAFF. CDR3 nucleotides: TGCGCCAGCAGCTTGGAGCTTTACACTGAAGCTTTCTTT.